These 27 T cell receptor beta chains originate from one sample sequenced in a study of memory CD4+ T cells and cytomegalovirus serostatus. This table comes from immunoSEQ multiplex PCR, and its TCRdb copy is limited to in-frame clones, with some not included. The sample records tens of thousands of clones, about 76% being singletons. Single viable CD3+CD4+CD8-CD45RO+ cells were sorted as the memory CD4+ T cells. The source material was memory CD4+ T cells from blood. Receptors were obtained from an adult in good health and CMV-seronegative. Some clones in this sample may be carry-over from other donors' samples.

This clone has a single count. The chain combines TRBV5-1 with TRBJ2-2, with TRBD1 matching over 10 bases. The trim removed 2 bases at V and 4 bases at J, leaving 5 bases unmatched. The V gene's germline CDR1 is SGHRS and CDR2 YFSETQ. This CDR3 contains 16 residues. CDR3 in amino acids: CASSFRQGAFTGELFF. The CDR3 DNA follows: TGCGCCAGCAGCTTTCGACAGGGGGCGTTCACCGGGGAGCTGTTTTTT.

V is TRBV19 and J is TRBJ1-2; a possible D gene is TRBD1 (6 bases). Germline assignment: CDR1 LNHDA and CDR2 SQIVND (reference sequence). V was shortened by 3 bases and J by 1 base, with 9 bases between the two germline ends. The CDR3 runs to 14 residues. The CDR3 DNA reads TGTGCCAGTAGTATCGCACAGGGTAACTATGGCTACACCTTC. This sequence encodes CASSIAQGNYGYTF.

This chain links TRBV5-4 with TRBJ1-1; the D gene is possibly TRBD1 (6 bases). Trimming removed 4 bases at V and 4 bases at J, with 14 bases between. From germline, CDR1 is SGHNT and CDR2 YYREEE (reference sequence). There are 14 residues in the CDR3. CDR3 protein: CASSRAGVGTEAFF. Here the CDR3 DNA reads TGTGCCAGCAGCCGGGCAGGGGTAGGCACTGAAGCTTTCTTT.

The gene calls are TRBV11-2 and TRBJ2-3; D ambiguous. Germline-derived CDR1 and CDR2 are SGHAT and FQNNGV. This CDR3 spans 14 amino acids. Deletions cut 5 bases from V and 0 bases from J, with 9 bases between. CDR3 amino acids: CASSAQLSTDTQYF. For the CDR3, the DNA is TGTGCCAGCAGCGCGCAACTCAGCACAGATACGCAGTATTTT.

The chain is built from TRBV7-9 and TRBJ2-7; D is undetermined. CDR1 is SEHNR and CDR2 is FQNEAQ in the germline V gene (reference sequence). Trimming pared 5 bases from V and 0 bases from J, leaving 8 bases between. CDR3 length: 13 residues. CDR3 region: CASSLDSSYEQYF. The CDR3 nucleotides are TGTGCCAGCAGCCTTGACTCCTCCTACGAGCAGTACTTC.

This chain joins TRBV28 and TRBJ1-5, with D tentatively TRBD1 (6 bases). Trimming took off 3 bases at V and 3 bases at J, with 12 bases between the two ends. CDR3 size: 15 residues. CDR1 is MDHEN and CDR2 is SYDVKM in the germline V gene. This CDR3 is CASSFQQGPNQPQHF. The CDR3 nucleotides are TGTGCCAGCAGTTTTCAGCAGGGGCCCAATCAGCCCCAGCATTTT.

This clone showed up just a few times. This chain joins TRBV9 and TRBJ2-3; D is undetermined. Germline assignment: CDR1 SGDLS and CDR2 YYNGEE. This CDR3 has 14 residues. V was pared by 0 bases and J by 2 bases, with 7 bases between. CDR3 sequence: CASSVVGDTDTQYF. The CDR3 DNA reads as TGTGCCAGCAGCGTAGTTGGGGACACAGATACGCAGTATTTT.

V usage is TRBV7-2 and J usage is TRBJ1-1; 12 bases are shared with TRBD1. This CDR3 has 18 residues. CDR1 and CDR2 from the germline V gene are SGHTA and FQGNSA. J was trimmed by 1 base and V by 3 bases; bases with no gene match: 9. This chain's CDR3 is CASSFRGTGGRRNTEAFF. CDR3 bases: TGTGCCAGCAGCTTTCGCGGGACAGGGGGCCGGAGGAACACTGAAGCTTTCTTT. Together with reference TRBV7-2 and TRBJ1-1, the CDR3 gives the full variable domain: GAGVSQSPSNKVTEKGKDVELRCDPISGHTALYWYRQSLGQGLEFLIYFQGNSAPDKSGLPSDRFSAERTGGSVSTLTIQRTQQEDSAVYLCASSFRGTGGRRNTEAFFGQGTRLTVV.

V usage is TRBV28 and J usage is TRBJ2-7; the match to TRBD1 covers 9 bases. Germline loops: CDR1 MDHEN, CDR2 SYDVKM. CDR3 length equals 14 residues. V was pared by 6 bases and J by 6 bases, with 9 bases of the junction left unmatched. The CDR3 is CASRFPGTGSEQYF. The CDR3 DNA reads TGTGCCAGCAGGTTTCCCGGGACAGGGAGCGAGCAGTACTTC.

CDR3 region: CASSLYGLNTEAFF. CDR3 nucleotide sequence: TGTGCCAGCAGTTTATACGGGTTGAACACTGAAGCTTTCTTT. The chain employs TRBV28 and TRBJ1-1; D call uncertain. This CDR3 comprises 14 residues. In germline, CDR1 is MDHEN, CDR2 SYDVKM. V lost 1 base and J lost 0, with 6 bases in between.

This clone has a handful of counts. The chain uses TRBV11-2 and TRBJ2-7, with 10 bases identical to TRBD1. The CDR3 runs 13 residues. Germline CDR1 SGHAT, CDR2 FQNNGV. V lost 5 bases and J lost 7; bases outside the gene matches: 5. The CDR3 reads CASSPTDRGEQYF. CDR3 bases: TGTGCCAGCAGCCCGACGGACAGGGGGGAGCAGTACTTC.

For the CDR3, the DNA is TGCAGCGCCGCGGACATAGCGAACACCGGGGAGCTGTTTTTT. Its translation: CSAADIANTGELFF. The chain recombines TRBV29-1 with TRBJ2-2; D might be TRBD1 (5 bases). V gave up 7 bases and J gave up 0 bases, with 12 bases separating them. The CDR3 contains 14 residues. Germline V CDR1 and CDR2: SQVTM, ANQGSEA.

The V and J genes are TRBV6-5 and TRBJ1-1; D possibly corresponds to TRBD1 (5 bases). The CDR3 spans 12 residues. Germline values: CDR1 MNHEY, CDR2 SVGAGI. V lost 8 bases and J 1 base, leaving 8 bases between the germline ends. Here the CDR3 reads CASGTANTEAFF. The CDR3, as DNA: TGTGCCAGCGGGACGGCGAACACTGAAGCTTTCTTT.

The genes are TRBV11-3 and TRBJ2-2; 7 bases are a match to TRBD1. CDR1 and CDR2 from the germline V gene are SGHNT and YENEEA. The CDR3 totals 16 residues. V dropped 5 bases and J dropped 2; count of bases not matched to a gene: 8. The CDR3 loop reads CASSVTGNFNTGELFF. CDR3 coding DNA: TGTGCCAGCAGCGTGACAGGGAACTTCAACACCGGGGAGCTGTTTTTT.

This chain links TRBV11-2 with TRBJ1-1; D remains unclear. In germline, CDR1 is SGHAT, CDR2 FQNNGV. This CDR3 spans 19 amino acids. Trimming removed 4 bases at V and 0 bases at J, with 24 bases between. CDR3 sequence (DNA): TGTGCCAGCAGCTCGATCTGGGGTCCGGGCGATGTGGTGAACACTGAAGCTTTCTTT. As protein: CASSSIWGPGDVVNTEAFF.

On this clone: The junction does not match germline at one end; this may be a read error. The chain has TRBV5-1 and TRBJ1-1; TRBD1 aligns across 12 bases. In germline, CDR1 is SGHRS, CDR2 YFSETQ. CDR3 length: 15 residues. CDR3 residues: CASSSEGQGATGAFF. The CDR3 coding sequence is TGCGCCAGCAGCTCGGAGGGACAGGGGGCGACTGGAGCTTTCTTT.

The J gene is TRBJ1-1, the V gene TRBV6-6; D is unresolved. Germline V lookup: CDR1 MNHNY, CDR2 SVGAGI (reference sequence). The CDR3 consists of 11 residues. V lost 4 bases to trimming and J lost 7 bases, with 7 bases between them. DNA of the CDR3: TGTGCCAGCAGTTCAGTTCTTGAAGCTTTCTTT. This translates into CASSSVLEAFF.

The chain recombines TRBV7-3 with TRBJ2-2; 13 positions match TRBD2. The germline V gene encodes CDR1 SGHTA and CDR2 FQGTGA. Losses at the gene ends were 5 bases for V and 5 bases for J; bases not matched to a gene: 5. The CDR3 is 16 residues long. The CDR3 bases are TGTGCCAGCAGCCCTGGACTAGCGGGGGTTACCGGGGAGCTGTTTTTT. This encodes CASSPGLAGVTGELFF.

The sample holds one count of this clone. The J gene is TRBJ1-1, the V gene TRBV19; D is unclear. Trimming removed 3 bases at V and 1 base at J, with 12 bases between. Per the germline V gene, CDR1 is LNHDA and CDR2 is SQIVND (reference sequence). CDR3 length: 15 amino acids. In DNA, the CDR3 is TGTGCCAGTAGTATGGTAAACAGTGGGAACACTGAAGCTTTCTTT. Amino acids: CASSMVNSGNTEAFF.

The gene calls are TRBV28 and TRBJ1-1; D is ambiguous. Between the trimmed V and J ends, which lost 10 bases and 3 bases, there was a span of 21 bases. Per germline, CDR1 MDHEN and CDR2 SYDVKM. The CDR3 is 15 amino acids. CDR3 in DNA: TGTGCCACCGAGGAGGCCGGGTCTTTAGACACTGAAGCTTTCTTT. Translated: CATEEAGSLDTEAFF.

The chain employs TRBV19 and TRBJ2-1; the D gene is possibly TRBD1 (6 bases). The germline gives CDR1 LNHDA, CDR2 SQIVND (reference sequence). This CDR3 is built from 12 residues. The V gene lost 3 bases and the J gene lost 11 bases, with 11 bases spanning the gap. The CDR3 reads CASSIRDNQQFF. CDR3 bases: TGTGCCAGTAGTATCCGGGACAACCAGCAGTTCTTC.

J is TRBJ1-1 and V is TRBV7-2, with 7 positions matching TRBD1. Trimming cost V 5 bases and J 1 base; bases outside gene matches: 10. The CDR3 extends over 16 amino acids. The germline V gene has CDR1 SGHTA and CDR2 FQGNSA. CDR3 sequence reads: CASSPPSRGQNTEAFF. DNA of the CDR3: TGTGCCAGCAGCCCCCCCTCGAGGGGGCAGAACACTGAAGCTTTCTTT.

CDR3 loop: CASSSGVRGYGYTF. DNA for the CDR3: TGTGCCAGCAGCTCAGGGGTCAGGGGGTATGGCTACACCTTC. The gene calls are TRBV11-2 and TRBJ1-2, with TRBD1 matching over 7 bases. This CDR3 is built from 14 residues. From germline, CDR1 is SGHAT and CDR2 FQNNGV. V was pared by 4 bases and J by 5 bases, with 7 bases of the junction left unmatched.

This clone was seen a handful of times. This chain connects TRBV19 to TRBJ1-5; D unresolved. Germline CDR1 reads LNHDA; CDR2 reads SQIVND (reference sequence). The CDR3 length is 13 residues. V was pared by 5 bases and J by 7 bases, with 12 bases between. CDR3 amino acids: CASSEGWRQPQHF. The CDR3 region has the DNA TGTGCCAGTAGTGAAGGGTGGCGACAGCCCCAGCATTTT.

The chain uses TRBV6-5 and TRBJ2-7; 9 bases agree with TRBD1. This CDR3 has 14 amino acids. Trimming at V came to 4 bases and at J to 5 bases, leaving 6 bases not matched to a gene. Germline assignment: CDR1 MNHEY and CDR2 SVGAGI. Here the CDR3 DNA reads TGTGCCAGCAGTTCGACCGGGACAGGGCACGAGCAGTACTTC. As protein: CASSSTGTGHEQYF.

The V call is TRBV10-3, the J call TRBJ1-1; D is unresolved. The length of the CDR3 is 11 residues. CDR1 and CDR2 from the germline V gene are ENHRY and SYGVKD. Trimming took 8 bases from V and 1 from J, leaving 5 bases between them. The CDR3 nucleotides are TGTGCCATCTCGGGGAACACTGAAGCTTTCTTT. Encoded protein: CAISGNTEAFF.

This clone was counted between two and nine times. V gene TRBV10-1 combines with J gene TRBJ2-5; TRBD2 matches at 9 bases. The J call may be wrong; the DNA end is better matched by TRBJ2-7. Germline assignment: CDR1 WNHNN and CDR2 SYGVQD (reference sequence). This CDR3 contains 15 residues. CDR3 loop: CASRPFGGRAAEQYF. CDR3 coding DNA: TGCGCCAGCAGACCTTTCGGCGGGAGGGCCGCCGAGCAGTACTTC.